The 12 T cell receptor beta chains below come from one sample, sequenced in a study of Graves' ophthalmopathy and Graves' hyperthyroidism. Amplified material comprised TCR beta CDR3 regions derived from RNA transcripts. HTBI primers were used in a first-round RT-PCR, which preceded a second-round multiplex PCR. TCRdb independently ran MiXCR on the multiplex PCR reads; one entry per CDR3 protein. This sample has 230,000 or so distinct CDR3 sequences, with about 46% found just once. The sequenced sample was peripheral blood. The receptor set was obtained from an adult man with Graves' ophthalmopathy.

J is TRBJ2-5 and V is TRBV7-2; 7 positions agree with TRBD2. Trimming removed 9 bases from V and 5 bases from J; junction bases left unmatched: 12. The germline gives CDR1 SGHTA, CDR2 FQGNSA. CDR3 length: 14 amino acids. The CDR3 DNA reads TGTGCCAGTAGTTTCCTAGCGGCGTTGGAGACCCAGTACTTC. It yields the protein CASSFLAALETQYF. The variable domain in full, with the rest retrieved from reference TRBV7-2 and TRBJ2-5, is GAGVSQSPSNKVTEKGKDVELRCDPISGHTALYWYRQSLGQGLEFLIYFQGNSAPDKSGLPSDRFSAERTGGSVSTLTIQRTQQEDSAVYLCASSFLAALETQYFGPGTRLLVL.

This clonotype has a handful of counts. The chain is built from TRBV20-1 and TRBJ1-5, with D possibly TRBD1 on 5 matching bases. This CDR3 spans 12 amino acids. In germline, CDR1 is DFQATT, CDR2 SNEGSKA (reference sequence). V lost 0 bases to trimming and J lost 7 bases, with 7 bases between them. CDR3 sequence: CSARDRDQPQHF. The CDR3 DNA reads TGCAGTGCTAGAGACAGGGACCAGCCCCAGCATTTT.

This clonotype was observed many times. The chain uses TRBV5-1 and TRBJ2-7; perhaps TRBD2 as D (7 bases). The CDR3 sequence is 15 residues long. V gave up 4 bases and J gave up 0 bases, with 14 bases separating them. CDR1 is SGHRS and CDR2 is YFSETQ in the germline V gene. CDR3 sequence reads: CASSGGGVSSYEQYF. The CDR3 DNA follows: TGCGCCAGCAGCGGCGGGGGCGTAAGCTCCTACGAGCAGTACTTC.

The chain links TRBV5-5 to TRBJ2-5; maybe TRBD2 (5 bases). The J call is uncertain, as TRBJ2-7 better fits the DNA end. The CDR3 has 15 residues. Germline V gene data show CDR1 as SGHKS and CDR2 as YYEKEE (reference sequence). CDR3 residues: CASSLADGLHYEQYF. CDR3 DNA sequence: TGTGCCAGCAGCTTGGCTGACGGACTTCACTACGAGCAGTACTTC.

CDR3 loop: CSVGGIRAQETQYF. DNA of the CDR3: TGCAGCGTTGGGGGGATTCGGGCCCAAGAGACCCAGTACTTC. The genes are TRBV29-1 and TRBJ2-5, with D perhaps assigned TRBD1 or TRBD2 (5 bases each). This CDR3 is built from 14 residues. Germline CDR1 and CDR2: SQVTM and ANQGSEA. With 4 bases removed from V and 1 base from J, the gap between germline ends came to 13 bases.

This chain connects TRBV19 to TRBJ1-3; D uncertain. V shed 3 bases and J shed 0 bases, with 9 bases lying between them. The CDR3 consists of 15 residues. CDR1 is LNHDA and CDR2 is SQIVND in the germline V gene (reference sequence). Here the CDR3 DNA reads TGTGCCAGTAGTATGCAGGACTTCTCTGGAAACACCATATATTTT. It yields the protein CASSMQDFSGNTIYF.

This clonotype was observed a few times. The rearrangement joins TRBV20-1 to TRBJ2-7, with D possibly matching TRBD2 (6 bases). The CDR3 has 15 residues. Germline V lookup: CDR1 DFQATT, CDR2 SNEGSKA (reference sequence). The germline V and J ends were trimmed by 1 base and 6 bases, with 19 bases remaining between them. The CDR3 loop reads CSARAGGEVGFEQYF. CDR3 nucleotides: TGCAGTGCTAGAGCCGGTGGGGAGGTTGGTTTCGAGCAGTACTTC.

V is TRBV9 and J is TRBJ1-4; TRBD1 agrees at 11 bases. This CDR3 region has 14 residues. CDR1 is SGDLS and CDR2 is YYNGEE in the germline V gene. Trimming cost V 5 bases and J 10 bases; bases outside gene matches: 7. The CDR3 nucleotides read TGTGCCAGCAGTGGACAGGGGGCGCAGGGAAAACTGTTTTTT. This sequence encodes CASSGQGAQGKLFF.

V and J are TRBV7-8 and TRBJ2-7, with D hard to call. This CDR3 has 13 residues. Germline CDR1 reads SGHVS; CDR2 reads FQNEAQ. V was pared by 2 bases and J by 3 bases, with 8 bases between. CDR3 bases: TGTGCCAGCAGCTTACGGCCTCTCTACGAGCAGTACTTC. It yields the protein CASSLRPLYEQYF. Filled out from reference TRBV7-8 and TRBJ2-7, the complete variable domain reads GAGVSQSPRYKVAKRGQDVALRCDPISGHVSLFWYQQALGQGPEFLTYFQNEAQLDKSGLPSDRFFAERPEGSVSTLKIQRTQQEDSAVYLCASSLRPLYEQYFGPGTRLTVT.

The V gene is TRBV6-5, the J gene TRBJ1-1; the match to TRBD1 covers 7 bases. Looked up from germline, CDR1 is MNHEY and CDR2 is SVGAGI. The CDR3 contains 13 residues. Trimming at V came to 2 bases and at J to 5 bases, leaving 2 bases not matched to a gene. The CDR3 sequence is CASSYATGTEAFF. Here the CDR3 DNA reads TGTGCCAGCAGTTACGCGACAGGGACTGAAGCTTTCTTT.

Turning to this clonotype: Possible read error: a much larger clone is one base away. The genes are TRBV7-9 and TRBJ1-1; D not resolved. CDR1 is SEHNR and CDR2 is FQNEAQ in the germline V gene (reference sequence). The CDR3 extends over 13 amino acids. The CDR3 here is CASSTLGNSEAFF. The CDR3 DNA reads TGTGCCAGCAGCACCCTGGGGAACAGTGAAGCTTTCTTT.

V usage is TRBV10-3 and J usage is TRBJ1-5; 7 bases map to TRBD1. Germline CDR1 is ENHRY and CDR2 is SYGVKD. J lost 2 bases, V lost 6 bases, and 4 bases had no gene match. The CDR3 totals 14 residues. The CDR3 bases are TGTGCCATCAGCGACAGGGCTGGCAATCAGCCCCAGCATTTT. Amino acids: CAISDRAGNQPQHF.